What follows are 12 T cell receptor beta chains derived from one specimen sequenced in a study of CD8 T cells in cerebrospinal fluid in Alzheimer's disease. TCRdb re-called the 10x single-cell sequencing reads; every CDR3 protein appears as one record, without DNA. The sample table sets out approximately 500 distinct CDR3 sequences. Sequenced input: cerebrospinal fluid. The receptors stem from a human donor with Parkinson's disease.

The genes are TRBV12-3 or TRBV12-4 and TRBJ2-7; the D call of TRBD2 rests on TCRdb alone, since no DNA is present to check it. This CDR3 spans 13 amino acids. This CDR3 reads CASSWGPPVEQYF.

Frequency places this clonotype as medium-sized (0.01 to 0.1%). CDR3 amino acids: CASSGSETSTDTQYF. This chain uses TRBV18 with TRBJ2-3. CDR1 and CDR2 from the germline V gene are KGHSH and LQKENI. CDR3 length: 15 residues.

The chain has TRBV6-5 and TRBJ2-2; TCRdb gives TRBD2 as the D gene, but with no DNA this cannot be confirmed. Germline V gene lookup returns CDR1 MNHEY and CDR2 SVGAGI. CDR3 size: 16 residues. This CDR3 reads CASRYSGGRAPGSCFF.

Frequency places this clonotype as medium-sized. CDR3 region: CASSQDYRAWTSGHNEQFF. This chain uses TRBV4-3 with TRBJ2-1; TCRdb selects TRBD2, and the lack of DNA leaves this call unchecked. The V gene's germline CDR1 is LGHNA and CDR2 YSLEER. CDR3 length: 19 amino acids.

This clonotype is identified as medium-sized from frequency. The V gene is TRBV20-1, the J gene TRBJ2-3; lacking DNA, the TRBD2 call made by TCRdb goes unchecked. Germline V gives CDR1 DFQATT, CDR2 SNEGSKA (reference sequence). This CDR3 is built from 14 residues. The CDR3 loop reads CSAIAGGGSDTQYF.

This clonotype is labeled medium-sized based on frequency. V usage is TRBV18 and J usage is TRBJ1-2; TCRdb's D call of TRBD1 is untestable without DNA. Germline-derived CDR1 and CDR2 are KGHSH and LQKENI. The CDR3 runs to 14 residues. The CDR3 sequence is CASSLNRENYGYTF. Using reference TRBV18 and TRBJ1-2 for the parts outside the CDR3, the full variable domain is NAGVMQNPRHLVRRRGQEARLRCSPMKGHSHVYWYRQLPEEGLKFMVYLQKENIIDESGMPKERFSAEFPKEGPSILRIQQVVRGDSAAYFCASSLNRENYGYTFGSGTRLTVV.

This clonotype is called hyperexpanded based on its frequency. The chain has TRBV7-2 and TRBJ1-1. CDR3 length: 14 residues. Germline lookup yields CDR1 SGHTA and CDR2 FQGNSA. CDR3 residues: CASSSQRASTEAFF.

Frequency places this clonotype as medium-sized. The chain uses TRBV29-1 and TRBJ1-2; TCRdb picks TRBD1, but there is no DNA to check that call. The CDR3 has 13 residues. The V gene's germline CDR1 is SQVTM and CDR2 ANQGSEA. The CDR3 sequence is CSAQVGQYYGYTF.

This clonotype counts as large by frequency. The chain couples TRBV7-6 to TRBJ1-4. The V gene's germline CDR1 is SGHVS and CDR2 FNYEAQ. This CDR3 is 12 amino acids long. The CDR3 is CASSSGEEKLFF. The full variable domain, its missing parts supplied by reference TRBV7-6 and TRBJ1-4, is GAGVSQSPRYKVTKRGQDVALRCDPISGHVSLYWYRQALGQGPEFLTYFNYEAQQDKSGLPNDRFSAERPEGSISTLTIQRTEQRDSAMYRCASSSGEEKLFFGSGTQLSVL.

In terms of frequency, this clonotype is medium-sized. The V gene is TRBV20-1, the J gene TRBJ1-1; the TRBD1 assignment by TCRdb is unverifiable without DNA. The CDR3 totals 14 residues. Germline V CDR1 and CDR2: DFQATT, SNEGSKA (reference sequence). The CDR3 reads CSAFRQVGLTEAFF.

According to its frequency, this clonotype is large (0.1 to 1%). This chain joins TRBV12-3 or TRBV12-4 and TRBJ1-6; without DNA, the TCRdb call of TRBD1 cannot be checked. The CDR3 has 14 residues. The CDR3 loop reads CASSLGRGESPLHF.

In terms of frequency, this clonotype is large. The chain recombines TRBV29-1 with TRBJ2-4; TCRdb picks TRBD1, but there is no DNA to check that call. Germline-derived CDR1 and CDR2 are SQVTM and ANQGSEA. The CDR3 extends over 13 amino acids. The CDR3 protein is CSVGWGAGNIQYF.